This TCR beta chain was identified during a study of blood T cell repertoires in COVID-19. Cohort allocation depended upon clinical history that participants reported. Resolution of symptoms, clearance, or two negative PCRs was present in recovered Cohort 3 donors. In the authors' workflow: By means of reference gene primer amplification, nucleated cell counts were estimated. Here immunoSEQ multiplex PCR was the method, and the copy in TCRdb shows in-frame clones only, minus some. V and J calls and clone size follow that table, whereas D and trimming were derived from the DNA. The sample lists fewer than 450,000 clones; 90% were seen once. After removal of 0 bases from V and 4 bases from J, the junction contained 10 bases not matched to a gene. The CDR3 is 17 amino acids. CDR1 and CDR2 from the germline V gene are MGHRA and YSYEKL.

The TCR sequence derives from a man aged 18 to 35 who had recovered from COVID-19. The V gene is TRBV4-1, the J gene TRBJ2-7, with TRBD1 identical over 9 bases. The sequencing input was PBMCs or T cells enriched from blood (not recorded which). In nucleotides, the CDR3 is TGCGCCAGCAGCCAAGAGTTGAGGGACAGGGTTCCATACGAGCAGTACTTC. Translating gives CASSQELRDRVPYEQYF.